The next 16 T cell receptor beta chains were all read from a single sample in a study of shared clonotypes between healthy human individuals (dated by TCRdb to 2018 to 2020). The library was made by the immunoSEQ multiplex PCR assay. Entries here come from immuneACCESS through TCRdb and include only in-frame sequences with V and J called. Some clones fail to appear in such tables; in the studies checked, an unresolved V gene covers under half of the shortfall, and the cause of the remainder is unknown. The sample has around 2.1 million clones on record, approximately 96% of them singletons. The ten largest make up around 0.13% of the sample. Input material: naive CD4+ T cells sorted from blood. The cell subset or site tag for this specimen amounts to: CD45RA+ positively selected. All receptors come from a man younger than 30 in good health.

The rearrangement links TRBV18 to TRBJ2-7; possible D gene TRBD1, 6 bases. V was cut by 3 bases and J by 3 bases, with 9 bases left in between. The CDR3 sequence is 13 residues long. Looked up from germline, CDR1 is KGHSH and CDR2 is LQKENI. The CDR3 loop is CASSPQGLYEQYF. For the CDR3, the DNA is TGTGCCAGCTCACCGCAGGGGCTCTACGAGCAGTACTTC.

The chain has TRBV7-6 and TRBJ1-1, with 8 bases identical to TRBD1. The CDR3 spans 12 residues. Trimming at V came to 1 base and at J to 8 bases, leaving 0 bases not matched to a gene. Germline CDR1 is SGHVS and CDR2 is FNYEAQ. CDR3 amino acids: CASSLGTGEAFF. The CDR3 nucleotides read TGTGCCAGCAGCTTAGGGACAGGGGAAGCTTTCTTT.

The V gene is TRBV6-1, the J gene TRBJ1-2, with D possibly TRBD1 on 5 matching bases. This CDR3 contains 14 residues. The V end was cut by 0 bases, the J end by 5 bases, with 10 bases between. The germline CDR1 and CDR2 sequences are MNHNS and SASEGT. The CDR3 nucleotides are TGTGCCAGCAGTGAAGCGGGGCCAGAATATGGCTACACCTTC. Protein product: CASSEAGPEYGYTF.

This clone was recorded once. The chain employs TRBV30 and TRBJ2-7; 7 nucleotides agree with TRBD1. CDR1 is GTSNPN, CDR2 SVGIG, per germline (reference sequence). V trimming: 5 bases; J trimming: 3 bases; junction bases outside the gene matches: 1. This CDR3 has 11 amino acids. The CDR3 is CAWGTDYEQYF. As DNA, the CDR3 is TGTGCCTGGGGGACAGACTACGAGCAGTACTTC.

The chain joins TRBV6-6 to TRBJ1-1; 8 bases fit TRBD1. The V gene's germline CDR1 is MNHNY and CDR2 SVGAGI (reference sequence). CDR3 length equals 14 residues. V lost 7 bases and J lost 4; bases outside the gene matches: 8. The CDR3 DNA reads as TGTGCCAGCATTCTACAGGGGGGAAGCACTGAAGCTTTCTTT. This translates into CASILQGGSTEAFF.

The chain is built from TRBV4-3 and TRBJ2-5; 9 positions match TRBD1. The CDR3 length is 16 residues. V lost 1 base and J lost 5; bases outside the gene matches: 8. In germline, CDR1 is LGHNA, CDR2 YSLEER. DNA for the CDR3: TGCGCCAGCAGCCAAGGGAACGACAGGGGGGGCGAGACCCAGTACTTC. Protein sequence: CASSQGNDRGGETQYF.

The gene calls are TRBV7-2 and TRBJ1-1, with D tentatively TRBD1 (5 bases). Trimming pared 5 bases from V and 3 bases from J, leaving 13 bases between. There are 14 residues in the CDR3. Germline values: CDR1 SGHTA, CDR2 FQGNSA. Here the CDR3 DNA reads TGTGCCAGCAGCAAACAGGCTGGGGACACTGAAGCTTTCTTT. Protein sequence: CASSKQAGDTEAFF.

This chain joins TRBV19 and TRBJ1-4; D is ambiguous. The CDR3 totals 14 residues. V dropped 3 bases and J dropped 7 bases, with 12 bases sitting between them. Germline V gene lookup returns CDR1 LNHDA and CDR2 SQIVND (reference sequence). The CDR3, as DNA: TGTGCCAGTAGTATCGGAAAGGCGGCTGAAAAACTGTTTTTT. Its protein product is CASSIGKAAEKLFF. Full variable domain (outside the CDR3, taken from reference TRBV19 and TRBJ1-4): DGGITQSPKYLFRKEGQNVTLSCEQNLNHDAMYWYRQDPGQGLRLIYYSQIVNDFQKGDIAEGYSVSREKKESFPLTVTSAQKNPTAFYLCASSIGKAAEKLFFGSGTQLSVL.

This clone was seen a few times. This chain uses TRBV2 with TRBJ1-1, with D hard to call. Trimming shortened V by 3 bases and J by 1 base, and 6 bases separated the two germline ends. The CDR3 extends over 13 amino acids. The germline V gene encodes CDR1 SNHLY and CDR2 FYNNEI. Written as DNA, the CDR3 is TGTGCCAGCAGTGAGGCAGGGAACACTGAAGCTTTCTTT. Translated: CASSEAGNTEAFF.

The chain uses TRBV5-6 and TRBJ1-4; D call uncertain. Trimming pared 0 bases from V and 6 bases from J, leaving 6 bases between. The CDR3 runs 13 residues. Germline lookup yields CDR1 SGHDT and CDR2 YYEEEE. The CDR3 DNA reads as TGTGCCAGCAGCTTGGTTCGGGATGAAAAACTGTTTTTT. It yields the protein CASSLVRDEKLFF.

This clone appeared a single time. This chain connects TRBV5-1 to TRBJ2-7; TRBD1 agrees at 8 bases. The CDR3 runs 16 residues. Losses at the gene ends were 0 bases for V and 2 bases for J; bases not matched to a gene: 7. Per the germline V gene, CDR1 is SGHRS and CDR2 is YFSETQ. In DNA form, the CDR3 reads TGCGCCAGCAGCTTGGAAGCAGGGGGCCTGGCCTACGAGCAGTACTTC. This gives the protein CASSLEAGGLAYEQYF.

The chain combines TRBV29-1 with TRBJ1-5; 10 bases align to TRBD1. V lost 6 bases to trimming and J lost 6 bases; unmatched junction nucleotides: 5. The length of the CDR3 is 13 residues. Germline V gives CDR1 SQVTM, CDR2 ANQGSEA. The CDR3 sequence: CSVRDRGGQPQHF. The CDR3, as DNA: TGCAGCGTCCGGGACAGGGGTGGTCAGCCCCAGCATTTT.

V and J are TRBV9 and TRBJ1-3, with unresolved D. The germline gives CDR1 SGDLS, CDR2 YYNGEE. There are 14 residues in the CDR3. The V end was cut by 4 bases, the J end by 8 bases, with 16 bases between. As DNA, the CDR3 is TGTGCCAGCAGCCCCCTCGCGAATGGCTACACCATATATTTT. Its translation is CASSPLANGYTIYF.

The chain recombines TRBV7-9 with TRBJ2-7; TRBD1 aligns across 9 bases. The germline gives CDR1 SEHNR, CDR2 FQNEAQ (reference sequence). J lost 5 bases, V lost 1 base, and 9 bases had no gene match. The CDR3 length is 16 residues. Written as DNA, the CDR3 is TGTGCCAGCAGCTTAGTAGGGACAGGGAGAAACGACGAGCAGTACTTC. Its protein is CASSLVGTGRNDEQYF.

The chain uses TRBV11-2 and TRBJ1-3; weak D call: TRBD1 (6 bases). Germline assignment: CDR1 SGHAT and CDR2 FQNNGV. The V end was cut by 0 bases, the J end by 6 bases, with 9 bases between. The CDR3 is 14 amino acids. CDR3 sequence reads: CASSLEGAVNTIYF. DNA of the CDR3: TGTGCCAGCAGCTTAGAGGGGGCTGTAAACACCATATATTTT. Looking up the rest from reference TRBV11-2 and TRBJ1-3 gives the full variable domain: EAGVAQSPRYKIIEKRQSVAFWCNPISGHATLYWYQQILGQGPKLLIQFQNNGVVDDSQLPKDRFSAERLKGVDSTLKIQPAKLEDSAVYLCASSLEGAVNTIYFGEGSWLTVV.

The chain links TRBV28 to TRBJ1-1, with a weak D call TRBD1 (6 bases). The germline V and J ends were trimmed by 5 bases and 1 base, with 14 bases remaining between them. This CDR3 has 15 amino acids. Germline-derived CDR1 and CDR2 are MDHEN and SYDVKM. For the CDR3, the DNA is TGTGCCAGCAGTCCCCAGGGGATTCAGAACACTGAAGCTTTCTTT. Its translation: CASSPQGIQNTEAFF.